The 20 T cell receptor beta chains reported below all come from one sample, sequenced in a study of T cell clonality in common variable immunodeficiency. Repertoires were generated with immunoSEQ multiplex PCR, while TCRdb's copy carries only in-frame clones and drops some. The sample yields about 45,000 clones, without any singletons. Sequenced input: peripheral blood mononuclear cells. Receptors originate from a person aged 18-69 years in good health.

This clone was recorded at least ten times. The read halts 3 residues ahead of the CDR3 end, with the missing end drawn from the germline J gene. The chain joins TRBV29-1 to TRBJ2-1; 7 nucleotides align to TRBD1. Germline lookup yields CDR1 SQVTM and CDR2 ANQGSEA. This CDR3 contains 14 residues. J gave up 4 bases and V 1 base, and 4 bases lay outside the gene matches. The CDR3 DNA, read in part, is TGCAGCGTTGAAGGGCCAGGGGGATACAATGAG. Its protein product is CSVEGPGGYNE. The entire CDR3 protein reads CSVEGPGGYNEQFF.

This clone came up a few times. The CDR3 region is CASSPTEDTEAFF. The part of the CDR3 DNA that was read is TGTGCCAGCAGCCCGACAGAGGACACTGAA. The V gene is TRBV13, the J gene TRBJ1-1; D perhaps matches TRBD1 (5 bases). Read coverage stops 3 residues before the CDR3 terminus; the germline J gene supplies the remainder. V lost 5 bases and J 3 bases, leaving 10 bases between the germline ends. Per germline, CDR1 PRHDT and CDR2 FYEKMQ (reference sequence). CDR3 length: 13 amino acids. Full variable domain (outside the CDR3, taken from reference TRBV13 and TRBJ1-1): AAGVIQSPRHLIKEKRETATLKCYPIPRHDTVYWYQQGPGQDPQFLISFYEKMQSDKGSIPDRFSAQQFSDYHSELNMSSLELGDSALYFCASSPTEDTEAFFGQGTRLTVV.

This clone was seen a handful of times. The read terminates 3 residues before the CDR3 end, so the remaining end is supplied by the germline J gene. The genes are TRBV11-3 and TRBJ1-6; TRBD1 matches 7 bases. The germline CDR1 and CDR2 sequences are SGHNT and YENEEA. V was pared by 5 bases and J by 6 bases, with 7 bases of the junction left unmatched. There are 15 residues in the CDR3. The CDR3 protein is CASSITGATNSPLHF. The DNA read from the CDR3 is TGTGCCAGCAGCATAACAGGGGCTACTAATTCACCC. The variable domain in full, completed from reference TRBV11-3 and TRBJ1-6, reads EAGVVQSPRYKIIEKKQPVAFWCNPISGHNTLYWYLQNLGQGPELLIRYENEEAVDDSQLPKDRFSAERLKGVDSTLKIQPAELGDSAVYLCASSITGATNSPLHFGNGTRLTVT.

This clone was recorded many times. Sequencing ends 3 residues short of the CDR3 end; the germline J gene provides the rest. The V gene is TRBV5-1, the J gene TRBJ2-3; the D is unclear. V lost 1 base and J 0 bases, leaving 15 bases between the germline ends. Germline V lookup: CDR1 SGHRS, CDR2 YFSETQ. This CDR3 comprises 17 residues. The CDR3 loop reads CASSLSPFKTSTDTQYF. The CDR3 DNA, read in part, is TGCGCCAGCAGCTTGAGCCCTTTTAAAACTAGCACAGATACG.

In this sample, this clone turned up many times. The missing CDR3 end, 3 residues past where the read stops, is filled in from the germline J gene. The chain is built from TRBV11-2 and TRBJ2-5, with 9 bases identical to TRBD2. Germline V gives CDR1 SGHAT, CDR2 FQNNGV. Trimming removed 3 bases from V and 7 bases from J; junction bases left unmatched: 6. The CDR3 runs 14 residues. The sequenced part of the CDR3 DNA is TGTGCCAGCAGCTTGGGGACTAGCAAATGGACC. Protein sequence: CASSLGTSKWT. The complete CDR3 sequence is CASSLGTSKWTQYF.

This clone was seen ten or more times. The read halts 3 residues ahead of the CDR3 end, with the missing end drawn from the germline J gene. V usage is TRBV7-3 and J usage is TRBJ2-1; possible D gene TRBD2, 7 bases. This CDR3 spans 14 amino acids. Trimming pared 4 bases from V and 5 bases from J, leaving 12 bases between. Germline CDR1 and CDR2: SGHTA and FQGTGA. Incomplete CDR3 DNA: TGTGCCAGCAGCTCGACGGGGGGCAACAATGAG. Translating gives CASSSTGGNNE. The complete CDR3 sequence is CASSSTGGNNEQFF. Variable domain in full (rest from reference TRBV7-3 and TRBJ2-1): GAGVSQTPSNKVTEKGKYVELRCDPISGHTALYWYRQSLGQGPEFLIYFQGTGAADDSGLPNDRFFAVRPEGSVSTLKIQRTERGDSAVYLCASSSTGGNNEQFFGPGTRLTVL.

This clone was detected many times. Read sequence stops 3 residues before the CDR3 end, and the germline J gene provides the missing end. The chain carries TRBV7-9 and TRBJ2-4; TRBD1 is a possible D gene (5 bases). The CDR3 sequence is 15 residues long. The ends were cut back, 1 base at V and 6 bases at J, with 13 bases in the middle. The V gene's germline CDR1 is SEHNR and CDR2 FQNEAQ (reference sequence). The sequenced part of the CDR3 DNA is TGTGCCAGCAGCTTAGTTGGAATGCAGGGAAACATT. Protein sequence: CASSLVGMQGNI. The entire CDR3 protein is CASSLVGMQGNIQYF.

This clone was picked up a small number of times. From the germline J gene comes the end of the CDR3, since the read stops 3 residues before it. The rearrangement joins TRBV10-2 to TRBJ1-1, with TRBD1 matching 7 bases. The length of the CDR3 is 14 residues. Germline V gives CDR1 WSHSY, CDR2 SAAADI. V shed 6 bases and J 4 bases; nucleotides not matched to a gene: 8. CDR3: CASSRDSMSTEAFF. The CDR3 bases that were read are TGCGCCAGCAGCCGGGACAGCATGAGCACTGAA.

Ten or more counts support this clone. Here the CDR3 reads CASSLTGANGYTF. The covered CDR3 bases are TGTGCCAGCAGCTTGACAGGGGCGAATGGC. The gene calls are TRBV7-9 and TRBJ1-2; 8 bases map to TRBD1. From the germline J gene comes the end of the CDR3, since the read stops 3 residues before it. Germline-derived CDR1 and CDR2 are SEHNR and FQNEAQ (reference sequence). Trimming took 3 bases from V and 6 from J; bases not matched to a gene: 3. This CDR3 comprises 13 residues. Using reference TRBV7-9 and TRBJ1-2 for the parts outside the CDR3, the full variable domain is DTGVSQNPRHKITKRGQNVTFRCDPISEHNRLYWYRQTLGQGPEFLTYFQNEAQLEKSRLLSDRFSAERPKGSFSTLEIQRTEQGDSAMYLCASSLTGANGYTFGSGTRLTVV.

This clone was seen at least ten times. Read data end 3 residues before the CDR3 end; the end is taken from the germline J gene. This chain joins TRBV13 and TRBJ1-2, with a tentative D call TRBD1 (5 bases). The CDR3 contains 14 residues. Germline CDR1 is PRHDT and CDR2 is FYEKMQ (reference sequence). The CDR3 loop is CASSSRGGDYDYTF. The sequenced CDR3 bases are TGTGCCAGCAGCTCACGTGGGGGGGACTACGAC.

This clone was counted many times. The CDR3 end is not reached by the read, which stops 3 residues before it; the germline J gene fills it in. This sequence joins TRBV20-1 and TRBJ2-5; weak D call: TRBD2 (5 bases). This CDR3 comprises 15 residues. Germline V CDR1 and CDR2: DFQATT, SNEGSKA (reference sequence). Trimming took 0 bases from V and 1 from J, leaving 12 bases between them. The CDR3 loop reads CSARERVWVQETQYF. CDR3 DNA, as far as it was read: TGCAGTGCTAGAGAGAGGGTGTGGGTCCAAGAGACC.

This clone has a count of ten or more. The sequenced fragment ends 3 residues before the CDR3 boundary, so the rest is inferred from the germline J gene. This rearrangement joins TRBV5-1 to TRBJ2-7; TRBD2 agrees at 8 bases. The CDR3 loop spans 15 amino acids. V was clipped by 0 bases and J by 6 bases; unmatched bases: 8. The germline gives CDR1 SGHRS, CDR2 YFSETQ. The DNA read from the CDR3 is TGCGCCAGCAGCTTGGTGGGGCTAGCGGGTGGCGAG. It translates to CASSLVGLAGGE. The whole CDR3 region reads CASSLVGLAGGEQYF.

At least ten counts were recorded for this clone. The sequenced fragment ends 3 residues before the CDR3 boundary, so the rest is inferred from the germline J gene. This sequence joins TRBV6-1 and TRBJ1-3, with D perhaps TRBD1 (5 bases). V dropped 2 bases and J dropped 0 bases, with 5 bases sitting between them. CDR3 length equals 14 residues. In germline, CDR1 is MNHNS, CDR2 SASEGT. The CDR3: CASSERGSGNTIYF. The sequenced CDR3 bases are TGTGCCAGCAGTGAAAGGGGCTCTGGAAACACC.

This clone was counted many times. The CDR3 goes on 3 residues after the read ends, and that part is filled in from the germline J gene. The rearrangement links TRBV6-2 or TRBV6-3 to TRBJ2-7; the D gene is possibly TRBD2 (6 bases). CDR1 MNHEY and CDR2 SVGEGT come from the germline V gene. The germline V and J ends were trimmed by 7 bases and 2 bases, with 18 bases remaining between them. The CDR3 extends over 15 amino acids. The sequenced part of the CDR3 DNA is TGTGCCAGCAACGAGCGGGCTTCCGGTACCTACGAG. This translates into CASNERASGTYE. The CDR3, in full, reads CASNERASGTYEQYF.

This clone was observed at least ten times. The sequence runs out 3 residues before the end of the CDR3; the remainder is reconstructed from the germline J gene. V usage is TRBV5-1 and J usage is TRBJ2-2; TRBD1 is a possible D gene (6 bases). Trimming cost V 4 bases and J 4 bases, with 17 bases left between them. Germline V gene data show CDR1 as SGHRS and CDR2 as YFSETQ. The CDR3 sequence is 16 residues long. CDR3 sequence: CASSDKTGRATGELFF. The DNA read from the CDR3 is TGCGCCAGCAGCGATAAGACAGGACGTGCCACCGGGGAG.

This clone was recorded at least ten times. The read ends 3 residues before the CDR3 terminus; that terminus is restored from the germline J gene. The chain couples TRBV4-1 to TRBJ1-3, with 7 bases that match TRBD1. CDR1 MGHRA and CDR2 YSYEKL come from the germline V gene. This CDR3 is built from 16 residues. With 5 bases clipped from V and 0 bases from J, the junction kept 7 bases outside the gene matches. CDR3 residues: CASSTTTGRSGNTIYF. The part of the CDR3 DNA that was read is TGCGCCAGCAGCACGACGACAGGGCGCTCTGGAAACACC.

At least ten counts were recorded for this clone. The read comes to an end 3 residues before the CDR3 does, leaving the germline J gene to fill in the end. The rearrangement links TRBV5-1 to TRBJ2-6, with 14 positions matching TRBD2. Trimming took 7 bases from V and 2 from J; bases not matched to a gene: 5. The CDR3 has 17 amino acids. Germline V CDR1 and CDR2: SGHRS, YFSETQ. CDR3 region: CASGKGLAGAGANVLTF. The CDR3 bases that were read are TGCGCCAGCGGGAAGGGACTAGCGGGAGCTGGGGCCAACGTC.

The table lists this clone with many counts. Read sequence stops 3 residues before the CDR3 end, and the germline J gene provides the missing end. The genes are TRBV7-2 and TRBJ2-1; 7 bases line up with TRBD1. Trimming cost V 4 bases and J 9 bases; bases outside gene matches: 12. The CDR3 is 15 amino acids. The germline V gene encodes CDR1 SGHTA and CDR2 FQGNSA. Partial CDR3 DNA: TGTGCCAGCAGCTCACAGGGGCCTTGGCAAGGTGAG. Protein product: CASSSQGPWQGE. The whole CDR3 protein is CASSSQGPWQGEQFF.

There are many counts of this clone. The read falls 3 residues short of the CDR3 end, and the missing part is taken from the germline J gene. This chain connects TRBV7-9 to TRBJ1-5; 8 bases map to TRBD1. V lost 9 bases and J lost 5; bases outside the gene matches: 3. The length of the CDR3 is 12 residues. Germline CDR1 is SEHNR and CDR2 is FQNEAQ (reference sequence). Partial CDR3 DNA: TGTGCCAGTTCGGACAGGGATCAGCCC. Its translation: CASSDRDQP. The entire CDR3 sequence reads CASSDRDQPQHF.

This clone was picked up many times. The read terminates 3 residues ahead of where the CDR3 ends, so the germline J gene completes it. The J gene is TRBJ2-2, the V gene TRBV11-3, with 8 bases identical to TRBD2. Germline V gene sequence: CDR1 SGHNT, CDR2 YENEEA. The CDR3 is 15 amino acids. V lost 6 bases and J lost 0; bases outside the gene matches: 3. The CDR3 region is CASREAGANTGELFF. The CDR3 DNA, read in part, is TGTGCCAGCAGGGAAGCGGGGGCGAACACCGGGGAG.